Reported below is one T cell receptor beta chain. What it binds is not known. CDR1 is SGHDT, CDR2 YYEEEE, per germline. This CDR3 comprises 14 residues. The ends lost 7 bases at V and 3 bases at J; junction bases unmatched: 3. The sample originates from a study of cytomegalovirus exposure and HLA in healthy donors. Study outcomes and limitations: A later analysis showed TCR association rates differing by HLA locus, peaking at DRB1 and lowest at HLA-C. The study designated 164 TCR beta chains cytomegalovirus-associated. A later analysis linked a missense DCLRE1C variant to TCR beta V- and J-gene trimming.

It was healthy bone marrow donors who served as donors. Vbeta (60) and Jbeta (13) primers were used in the PCR. Measured with immunoSEQ multiplex PCR; TCRdb has only the in-frame clones, and not every one. The data contain about 180,000 clones, 70% to 80% of them singletons. This receptor was identified in a man aged 55 to 69 in good health and CMV-seronegative. The chain couples TRBV5-6 to TRBJ2-1, with 11 bases fitting TRBD1. The specimen was PBMCs. The CDR3 nucleotides are TGTGCCAGCGGGGGGACAGGGGGCTACAATGAGCAGTTCTTC. This encodes CASGGTGGYNEQFF.